This T cell receptor (beta chain) was sequenced for a study of breast tumors, draining lymph nodes, adjacent tissues. Germline CDR1 SGDLS, CDR2 YYNGEE. The CDR3 is 14 residues long. The V and J ends lost 4 bases and 6 bases respectively, with 14 bases between them. Overall study findings and caveats: The data were judged consistent with most tumor T cells coming from lymph node and expanding in tumor.

TCRdb ran MiXCR on the multiplex PCR reads and lists one entry per CDR3 protein. The sample contains about 100,000 distinct CDR3 sequences, 21% of which appear only once. The lymph nodes were axillary draining lymph nodes from breast cancer patients. This clonotype was seen at least ten times. Its specificity is not known. The TCR sequence derives from a female donor with breast cancer. Some clones in this sample may be carry-over from other donors' samples. The specimen was axillary lymph node tissue. The rearrangement joins TRBV9 to TRBJ1-5; D unclear. CDR3 sequence (DNA): TGTGCCAGCAGCCCCGGGGTGGGCGGTCAGCCCCAGCATTTT. Translating gives CASSPGVGGQPQHF.